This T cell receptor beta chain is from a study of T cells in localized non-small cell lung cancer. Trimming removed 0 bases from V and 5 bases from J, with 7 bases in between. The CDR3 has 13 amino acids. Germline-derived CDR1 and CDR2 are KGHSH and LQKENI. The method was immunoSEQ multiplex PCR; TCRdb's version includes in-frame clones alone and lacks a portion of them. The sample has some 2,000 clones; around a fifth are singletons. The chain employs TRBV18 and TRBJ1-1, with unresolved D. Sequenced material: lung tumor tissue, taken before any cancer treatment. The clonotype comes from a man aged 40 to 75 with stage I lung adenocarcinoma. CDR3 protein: CASSPPAGTEAFF. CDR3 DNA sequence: TGTGCCAGCTCACCACCTGCGGGGACTGAAGCTTTCTTT.